This T cell receptor beta chain comes out of a study of shared clonotypes between healthy human individuals. Trimming removed 5 bases from V and 0 bases from J, with 11 bases in between. The length of the CDR3 is 16 residues. From germline, CDR1 is SGHTA and CDR2 FQGTGA. Original handling: Filtering differed since immunoSEQ provided only junctions, with no quality scores. Produced via immunoSEQ multiplex PCR; TCRdb's table is partial and in-frame only. From that table come the V and J calls and clone size; the DNA was used to work out D and trimming. The repertoire holds about 490,000 clones, with roughly 80% as singletons. The donors, healthy adults who were HIV-negative, had experienced no recent acute infections or vaccinations.

Sequenced input: PBMCs. The TCR sequence derives from a woman between 40 and 50 years old in good health. Some clones in this sample may be carry-over from other donors' samples. The chain carries TRBV7-3 and TRBJ2-6, with TRBD1 as a possible D gene (6 bases). CDR3 coding DNA: TGTGCCAGCAGCGAACAAGGGGGCTCTGGGGCCAACGTCCTGACTTTC. Protein: CASSEQGGSGANVLTF.